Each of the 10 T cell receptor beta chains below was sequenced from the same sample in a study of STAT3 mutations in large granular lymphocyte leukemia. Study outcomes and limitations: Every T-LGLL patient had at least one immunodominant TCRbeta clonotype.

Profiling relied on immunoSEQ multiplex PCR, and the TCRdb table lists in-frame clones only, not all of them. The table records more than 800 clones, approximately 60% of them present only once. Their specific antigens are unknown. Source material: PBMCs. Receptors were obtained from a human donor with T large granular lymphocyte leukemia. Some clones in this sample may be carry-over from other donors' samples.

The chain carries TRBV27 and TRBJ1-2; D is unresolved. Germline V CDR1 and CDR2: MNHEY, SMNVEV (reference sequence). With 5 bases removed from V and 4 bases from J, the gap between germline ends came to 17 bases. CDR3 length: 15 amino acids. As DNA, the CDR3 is TGTGCCAGCAGTCCGAACCAGGACGGTTTCTATGGCTACACCTTC. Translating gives CASSPNQDGFYGYTF.

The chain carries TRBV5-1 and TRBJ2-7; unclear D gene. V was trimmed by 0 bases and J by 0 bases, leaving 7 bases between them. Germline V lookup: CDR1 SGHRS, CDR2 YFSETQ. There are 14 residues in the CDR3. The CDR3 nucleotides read TGCGCCAGCAGCTTGGAAGGCGACTCCTACGAGCAGTACTTC. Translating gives CASSLEGDSYEQYF.

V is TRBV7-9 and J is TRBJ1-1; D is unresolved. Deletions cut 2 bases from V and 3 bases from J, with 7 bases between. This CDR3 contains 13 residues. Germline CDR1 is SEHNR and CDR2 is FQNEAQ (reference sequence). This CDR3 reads CASSLLPYTEAFF. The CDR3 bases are TGTGCCAGCAGCTTACTACCTTACACTGAAGCTTTCTTT.

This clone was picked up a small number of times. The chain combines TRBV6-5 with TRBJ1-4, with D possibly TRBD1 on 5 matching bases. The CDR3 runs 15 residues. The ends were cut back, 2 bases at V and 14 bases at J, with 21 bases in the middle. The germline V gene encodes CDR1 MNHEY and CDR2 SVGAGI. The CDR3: CASSYTGRGLEGLFF. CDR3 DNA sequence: TGTGCCAGCAGTTACACGGGGCGGGGACTGGAGGGCCTGTTTTTT.

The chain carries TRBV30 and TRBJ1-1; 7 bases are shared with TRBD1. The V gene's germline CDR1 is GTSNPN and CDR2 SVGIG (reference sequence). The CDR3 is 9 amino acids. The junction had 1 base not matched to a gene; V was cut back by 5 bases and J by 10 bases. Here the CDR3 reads CAWDRAAFF. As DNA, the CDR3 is TGTGCCTGGGACAGGGCAGCTTTCTTT.

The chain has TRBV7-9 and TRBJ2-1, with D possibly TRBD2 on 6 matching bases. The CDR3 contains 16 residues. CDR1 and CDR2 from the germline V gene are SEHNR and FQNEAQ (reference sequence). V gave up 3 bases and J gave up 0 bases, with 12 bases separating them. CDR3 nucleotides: TGTGCCAGCAGCTTGCTTAGCGGTAGCTCCTACAATGAGCAGTTCTTC. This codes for CASSLLSGSSYNEQFF.

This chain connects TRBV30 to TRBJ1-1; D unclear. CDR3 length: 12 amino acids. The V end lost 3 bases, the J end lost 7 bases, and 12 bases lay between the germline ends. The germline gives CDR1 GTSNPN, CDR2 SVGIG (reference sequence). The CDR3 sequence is CAWRPTAGEAFF. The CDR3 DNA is TGTGCCTGGAGACCCACAGCGGGTGAAGCTTTCTTT.

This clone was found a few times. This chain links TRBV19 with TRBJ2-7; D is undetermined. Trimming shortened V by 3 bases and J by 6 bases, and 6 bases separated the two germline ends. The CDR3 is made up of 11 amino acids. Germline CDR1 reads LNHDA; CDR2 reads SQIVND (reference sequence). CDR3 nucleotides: TGTGCCAGTAGTATCGGACCCGAGCAGTACTTC. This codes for CASSIGPEQYF.

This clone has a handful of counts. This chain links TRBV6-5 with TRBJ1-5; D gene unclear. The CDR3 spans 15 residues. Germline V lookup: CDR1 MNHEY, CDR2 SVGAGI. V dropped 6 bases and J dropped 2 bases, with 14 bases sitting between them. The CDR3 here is CASSLGSEGNQPQHF. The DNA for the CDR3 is TGTGCCAGCAGCCTTGGTTCAGAGGGCAATCAGCCCCAGCATTTT.

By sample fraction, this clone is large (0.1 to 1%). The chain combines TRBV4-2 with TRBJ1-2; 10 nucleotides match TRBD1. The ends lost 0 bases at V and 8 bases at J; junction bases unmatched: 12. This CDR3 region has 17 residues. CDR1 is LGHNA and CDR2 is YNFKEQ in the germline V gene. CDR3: CASSQELGGQGRGGYTF. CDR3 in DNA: TGTGCCAGCAGCCAAGAGCTGGGGGGACAGGGGCGGGGAGGCTACACCTTC.